Each of the 5 T cell receptor beta chains below was sequenced from the same sample in a study of OX40 agonist ivuxolimab in advanced cancers. Data came from immunoSEQ multiplex PCR; TCRdb stores just in-frame clones and leaves some out. The sample has about 76,000 clones, over 80% seen once. The input for sequencing was CD4+ or CD8+ T cells sorted from blood, taken in a trial of the OX40 agonist ivuxolimab. These receptors all come from an adult with an advanced solid tumor such as melanoma, head and neck, liver or kidney cancer.

The chain is built from TRBV6-5 and TRBJ2-5, with D perhaps TRBD2 (5 bases). V lost 2 bases and J lost 5, with 9 bases in between. The CDR3 contains 13 residues. CDR1 is MNHEY and CDR2 is SVGAGI in the germline V gene. The CDR3 DNA is TGTGCCAGCAGTTACCCGGGAACGGAGACCCAGTACTTC. This gives the protein CASSYPGTETQYF.

The chain carries TRBV27 and TRBJ2-5, with 11 bases fitting TRBD2. V lost 7 bases, J lost 5 bases, and 6 bases stayed unmatched. This CDR3 contains 14 residues. Germline V lookup: CDR1 MNHEY, CDR2 SMNVEV (reference sequence). CDR3 region: CASKPTSGAETQYF. CDR3 DNA sequence: TGTGCCAGCAAACCGACTAGCGGGGCGGAGACCCAGTACTTC.

The J gene is TRBJ2-7, the V gene TRBV7-2; D is possibly TRBD1 or TRBD2 (6 bases each). V gave up 0 bases and J gave up 7 bases, with 13 bases separating them. CDR3 length equals 14 residues. Germline assignment: CDR1 SGHTA and CDR2 FQGNSA. CDR3: CASSLASGAGEQYF. CDR3 sequence (DNA): TGTGCCAGCAGCTTAGCGTCGGGGGCGGGGGAGCAGTACTTC.

This chain links TRBV9 with TRBJ2-1, with D tentatively TRBD2 (5 bases). Germline-derived CDR1 and CDR2 are SGDLS and YYNGEE. This CDR3 comprises 14 residues. V was cut by 0 bases and J by 5 bases, with 9 bases left in between. This chain's CDR3 is CASSVAPRDNEQFF. CDR3 sequence (DNA): TGTGCCAGCAGCGTAGCTCCGCGGGACAATGAGCAGTTCTTC. Complete variable domain (other parts from reference TRBV9 and TRBJ2-1): DSGVTQTPKHLITATGQRVTLRCSPRSGDLSVYWYQQSLDQGLQFLIQYYNGEERAKGNILERFSAQQFPDLHSELNLSSLELGDSALYFCASSVAPRDNEQFFGPGTRLTVL.

The rearrangement links TRBV14 to TRBJ1-1; 9 positions match TRBD1. The trim removed 1 base at V and 10 bases at J, leaving 4 bases unmatched. CDR1 and CDR2 (germline): SGHDN, FVKESK. There are 13 residues in the CDR3. The CDR3 here is CASSQADRGTAFF. Written as DNA, the CDR3 is TGTGCCAGCAGCCAAGCGGACAGGGGAACAGCTTTCTTT.